This T cell receptor beta chain was observed in a study of blood T cell repertoires in COVID-19. Assay: immunoSEQ multiplex PCR; the TCRdb copy retains only in-frame clones and omits some. Of around 380,000 clones in the sample, over 65% are singletons; the top ten hold around 1.1%. Germline V CDR1 and CDR2: SGHDN, FVKESK. Trimming stripped 3 bases from V and 2 bases from J, with 6 bases between. The CDR3 sequence is 13 residues long. This sequence was found in a human donor with acute or convalescent COVID-19. The donor label of this sample is uncertain. The genes are TRBV14 and TRBJ2-3; D unclear. The sequenced material came from peripheral blood. The CDR3 loop reads CASSHVLTDTQYF. In nucleotides, the CDR3 is TGTGCCAGCAGCCATGTCCTCACAGATACGCAGTATTTT.